This is a list of T cell receptor beta chains from one sample in a study of blood T cell repertoires in COVID-19. Sequenced by immunoSEQ multiplex PCR; TCRdb stores in-frame clones only, minus some. The sample lists some 190,000 clones, roughly 80% seen once, with 20% in the top ten. Material for sequencing was peripheral blood. The origin of the receptors is a human donor in a cohort sampled during active COVID-19. Each CDR3 is given with its conserved first and last residue. The D gene is left open where the match is weak. Only some rows state a clone size, as once, few, many or a class for expanded clones.

TRBJ2-1	NA	TRBV29-1	NA	TGCAGCGTCGTGGGTAGCGGCCAACCCTACAATGAGCAGTTCTTC	CSVVGSGQPYNEQFF
TRBJ1-6	TRBD1	TRBV27	NA	TGTGCCAGCAGTACACGGACAGGGGGCGTTTCACCCCTCCACTTT	CASSTRTGGVSPLHF
TRBJ2-7	NA	TRBV5-1	NA	TGCGCCAGCAGCTTGATAAGCCCTCCGAGCTCCTACGAGCAGTACTTC	CASSLISPPSSYEQYF
TRBJ2-2	NA	TRBV9	NA	TGTGCCAGCAGCGTAGGTACAGCGAACACCGGGGAGCTGTTTTTT	CASSVGTANTGELFF
TRBJ2-1	NA	TRBV2	few	TGTGCCAGCAGTGTGAATAGCTACAATGAGCAGTTCTTC	CASSVNSYNEQFF
TRBJ1-1	NA	TRBV23-1	once	TGCGCCAGCAGTCAACCACCCGAGGTTCGGGATAAGAACACTGAAGCTTTCTTT	CASSQPPEVRDKNTEAFF
TRBJ1-6	NA	TRBV15	NA	TGTGCCACCAGCAGAACCGGGACGCGCCGGGGGCCCCTCCACTTT	CATSRTGTRRGPLHF
TRBJ2-1	NA	TRBV27	NA	TGTGCCAGCAGTTATGACAGGTCAACCAATCAGCAGTTCTTC	CASSYDRSTNQQFF
TRBJ1-2	NA	TRBV9	NA	TGTGCCAGCACCCTCCTTGTGGACTCCTATGAAGGCTACACCTTC	CASTLLVDSYEGYTF
TRBJ2-1	TRBD2	TRBV5-1	NA	TGCGCCAGCAGCTCGATGGGAGGGCCCTACAATGAGCAGTTCTTC	CASSSMGGPYNEQFF
TRBJ1-6	NA	TRBV19	NA	TGTGCCAGTAGTACGACAGTTTCCTCCTATAATTCACCCCTCCACTTT	CASSTTVSSYNSPLHF
TRBJ1-5	NA	TRBV5-1	NA	TGCGCCAGCAGCTTGGACGGACAAAACAATCAGCCCCAGCATTTT	CASSLDGQNNQPQHF
TRBJ2-5	NA	TRBV5-8	NA	TGTGCCAGCAGCTTAATCTTCCCAGAGACCCAGTACTTC	CASSLIFPETQYF
TRBJ2-1	TRBD1	TRBV20-1	NA	TGCAGTGCTAGTTTTAGGGACAGGGTCTCCTACAATGAGCAGTTCTTC	CSASFRDRVSYNEQFF
TRBJ2-2	TRBD1	TRBV19	NA	TGTGCCAGTAGCAATCCACACGGGACAGACACCGGGGAGCTGTTTTTT	CASSNPHGTDTGELFF
TRBJ2-3	TRBD2	TRBV9	NA	TGTGCCAGCAGCGTAGGCCTAGCGGGGATCACAGATACGCAGTATTTT	CASSVGLAGITDTQYF
TRBJ1-5	NA	TRBV11-2	NA	TGTGCCAGCAGCCCTCACCGGAATCAGCCCCAGCATTTT	CASSPHRNQPQHF
TRBJ2-3	TRBD2	TRBV27	NA	TGTGCCAGCAGTTTTAGTAGCGGGGCAGATACGCAGTATTTT	CASSFSSGADTQYF
TRBJ2-2	TRBD2	TRBV2	NA	TGTGCCAGCAGTGGTGGGACTAGCGGGAGTTCCGGGGAGCTGTTTTTT	CASSGGTSGSSGELFF
TRBJ1-1	TRBD1	TRBV9	NA	TGTGCCAGCAGCGCAGGGGGGATGATCACTGAAGCTTTCTTT	CASSAGGMITEAFF
TRBJ1-3	NA	TRBV5-1	NA	TGCGCCAGCAGCTTGGTTGGCAGCTCTGGAAACACCATATATTTT	CASSLVGSSGNTIYF
TRBJ2-1	NA	TRBV11-2	NA	TGTGCCAGCAGCACGGTCCTAGGGGTTCGTCTGGACAATGAGCAGTTCTTC	CASSTVLGVRLDNEQFF
TRBJ1-2	NA	TRBV3-1/TRBV3-2	NA	TGTGCCAGCAGCCAAGGGGGCGCAGTCTATGGCTACACCTTC	CASSQGGAVYGYTF
TRBJ2-7	NA	TRBV7-2	NA	TGTGCCAGCAGCTTACGCGGGACCAAGGCCTACGAGCAGTACTTC	CASSLRGTKAYEQYF
TRBJ2-1	TRBD2	TRBV3-1/TRBV3-2	NA	TGTGCCAGCAGCCAGGCGGGAGGGCCTTATGAGCAGTTCTTC	CASSQAGGPYEQFF
TRBJ1-6	TRBD1	TRBV27	NA	TGTGCCAGCAGGATACAGGGGGCTAGTTCACCCCTCCACTTT	CASRIQGASSPLHF
TRBJ2-1	NA	TRBV5-1	NA	TGCGCCAGCAGCTTGGTGGGGGGGCCGTGGAATGAGCAGTTCTTC	CASSLVGGPWNEQFF
TRBJ1-5	TRBD1	TRBV2	NA	TGTGCCACCTCGGGGGACAGGGGGAATCAGCCCCAGCATTTT	CATSGDRGNQPQHF
TRBJ1-2	TRBD1	TRBV24-1	NA	TGTGCCACCAGTGATGAACAGGGGGCTTGGGATGGCTACACCTTC	CATSDEQGAWDGYTF
TRBJ2-3	NA	TRBV28	NA	TGTGCCAGCAGTCGAAGACGACAAGGGGCAGATACGCAGTATTTT	CASSRRRQGADTQYF
TRBJ1-1	NA	TRBV5-1	NA	TGCGCCAGCAGCTTGGTAGGGGTTGAGACTGAAGCTTTCTTT	CASSLVGVETEAFF
TRBJ2-3	TRBD1	TRBV28	once	TGTGCCAGCAGGATGCCGGGACAGGGGACGGATACGCAGTATTTT	CASRMPGQGTDTQYF
TRBJ2-5	TRBD2	TRBV10-3	NA	TGTGCCATCAGAGATAGCGGGGGACTGGGAGAGACCCAGTACTTC	CAIRDSGGLGETQYF
TRBJ2-7	NA	TRBV6-1	NA	TGTGCCAGCAGTGAAATTGAGTGGGACGGGGGCTACGAGCAGTACTTC	CASSEIEWDGGYEQYF
TRBJ2-7	TRBD2	TRBV13	once	TGTGCCAGCCAACTAGCGGACTTTACCTACGAGCAGTACTTC	CASQLADFTYEQYF
TRBJ2-3	NA	TRBV12-3/TRBV12-4	NA	TGTGCCAGCAAGATGGACTCTGATACGCAGTATTTT	CASKMDSDTQYF
TRBJ1-1	NA	TRBV6-5	NA	TGTGCCAGCAGCGCCGTCCTCGGGGAAGCTTTCTTT	CASSAVLGEAFF
TRBJ1-5	NA	TRBV28	NA	TGTGCCAGCAGTTTATCAGGGAGGAGCAATCAGCCCCAGCATTTT	CASSLSGRSNQPQHF
TRBJ1-4	NA	TRBV5-1	few	TGCGCCAGCAGCTTGCTAGAGACTAATGAAAAACTGTTTTTT	CASSLLETNEKLFF
TRBJ2-7	TRBD2	TRBV6-5	NA	TGTGCCAGCAGTTCGTGGGAGGGATCGGACGAGCAGTACTTC	CASSSWEGSDEQYF
TRBJ1-2	NA	TRBV29-1	NA	TGCAGCGTGAGAGGGCTTACTAACTATGGCTACACCTTC	CSVRGLTNYGYTF
TRBJ1-5	NA	TRBV5-1	NA	TGCGCCAGCAGCTTCGGGGAAGGCAATCAGCCCCAGCATTTT	CASSFGEGNQPQHF
TRBJ1-5	NA	TRBV6-5	NA	TGTGCCAGCAGCGAGACGGGAGGGAATCAGCCCCAGCATTTT	CASSETGGNQPQHF
TRBJ1-3	NA	TRBV18	NA	TGTGCCAGCTCACCAATCCAGGACAGTGTAGGAAACACCATATATTTT	CASSPIQDSVGNTIYF
TRBJ1-1	NA	TRBV7-9	NA	TGTGCCAGCAGCGAAGCGGGGCTGGTGCACACTGAAGCTTTCTTT	CASSEAGLVHTEAFF
TRBJ1-1	NA	TRBV10-3	NA	TGTGCCATCAGGTTCGGCACTGAAGCTTTCTTT	CAIRFGTEAFF
TRBJ2-3	TRBD2	TRBV2	NA	TGTGCCAGCATGACGGGAGCGGGATACGGGGATACGCAGTATTTT	CASMTGAGYGDTQYF
TRBJ2-3	NA	TRBV6-6	NA	TGTGCCAGCAGTTACCGCCACTCCGGCACAGATACGCAGTATTTT	CASSYRHSGTDTQYF
TRBJ2-3	TRBD2	TRBV19	NA	TGTGCCAGTAGATCCCTAGCGGGAGGTCGGGCAGATACGCAGTATTTT	CASRSLAGGRADTQYF
TRBJ1-4	TRBD1	TRBV2	NA	TGTGCCAGCAGTAGACAGGGGGCGAGGGGTGAAAAACTGTTTTTT	CASSRQGARGEKLFF